This TCR beta chain was sequenced in a study of siplizumab effects on memory and regulatory T cells. General study points: Poor capture below about 10^-5 frequency left most alloreactive clones unmapped to unstimulated subsets. Alloreactive sequences traceable to unstimulated CD4+ memory cells declined significantly under siplizumab. No naive or memory phenotype could be assigned to roughly 80-95% of proliferating clones. The apparent diversity of naive T cells exceeded that of memory cells, and naive T cells seemed to make a major contribution to the alloresponse.

Points on this clone: The antigen is undetermined.

TCRdb's table, derived via immunoSEQ multiplex PCR, lists solely in-frame clones and lacks some. The repertoire holds fewer than 100,000 clones, with 94% as singletons. The germline V and J ends were trimmed by 3 bases and 1 base, with 7 bases remaining between them. The length of the CDR3 is 14 residues. Germline V gene lookup returns CDR1 SGHTA and CDR2 FQGNSA. The source of this sequence is a human donor in good health. The chain joins TRBV7-2 to TRBJ1-5; the D is unclear. Sequenced: non-Treg CD4+ T cells sorted from blood. The CDR3 loop reads CASSLIGSNQPQHF. CDR3 DNA: TGTGCCAGCAGCTTGATCGGAAGCAATCAGCCCCAGCATTTT.